The 4 T cell receptor beta chains in this list originate from one sample, sequenced in a study of breast tumors, draining lymph nodes, adjacent tissues. MiXCR, applied by TCRdb to the multiplex PCR reads, yields one record per CDR3 protein. The data contain more than 20,000 distinct CDR3 sequences, about 24% of them singletons. The material sequenced was breast tumor tissue. These receptors originate from a female donor with breast cancer. Some clones in this sample may be carry-over from other donors' samples.

This clonotype came up many times. The chain recombines TRBV19 with TRBJ2-5; D tentatively fits TRBD1 or TRBD2 (5 bases each). This CDR3 comprises 12 residues. Germline CDR1 is LNHDA and CDR2 is SQIVND (reference sequence). With 9 bases removed from V and 4 bases from J, the gap between germline ends came to 12 bases. The CDR3 DNA follows: TGTGCCAGCGGGGCGCTGGGAGAGACCCAGTACTTC. This sequence encodes CASGALGETQYF. Full variable domain (outside the CDR3, taken from reference TRBV19 and TRBJ2-5): DGGITQSPKYLFRKEGQNVTLSCEQNLNHDAMYWYRQDPGQGLRLIYYSQIVNDFQKGDIAEGYSVSREKKESFPLTVTSAQKNPTAFYLCASGALGETQYFGPGTRLLVL.

This clonotype was recorded many times. The chain joins TRBV4-1 to TRBJ2-5; the match to TRBD2 covers 7 bases. Looked up from germline, CDR1 is MGHRA and CDR2 is YSYEKL. The V and J ends lost 0 bases and 5 bases, in that order; junction bases with no gene match: 12. The CDR3 has 17 amino acids. The DNA for the CDR3 is TGCGCCAGCAGCCAAGATCGGATAGCGGGTTTATCGGAGACCCAGTACTTC. Amino acid sequence: CASSQDRIAGLSETQYF.

Notes on this clonotype: This is likely a read error, given that the CDR3 carries no conserved phenylalanine or tryptophan at its end. This chain connects TRBV2 to TRBJ2-1, with 9 bases that match TRBD2. The CDR3 is made up of 16 amino acids. J lost 8 bases, V lost 3 bases, and 11 bases had no gene match. Germline values: CDR1 SNHLY, CDR2 FYNNEI. The CDR3 region has the DNA TGTGCCAGCAGTGACTTGACGAGCGGGGGGCACGATGAGCAGTTCCTC. Translation gives CASSDLTSGGHDEQFL.

Note on this clonotype: A much larger clone lies a single base off, so this may be a read error. V usage is TRBV3-1 and J usage is TRBJ2-5; D gene unclear. Trimming removed 4 bases from V and 8 bases from J, with 11 bases in between. This CDR3 is 12 amino acids long. Germline CDR1 reads LGHDT; CDR2 reads YNNKEL (reference sequence). This CDR3 reads CASSPTDLTQYF. CDR3 DNA: TGTGCCAGCAGCCCCACGGACCTTACCCAGTACTTC.